This T cell receptor beta chain was recorded in a study of CD8 T cells in ankylosing spondylitis. Study-wide findings and caveats: Ankylosing spondylitis blood seemed to carry a telltale TCR beta motif made of under ten highly homologous variants. In ankylosing spondylitis patients, matched synovial fluid reportedly showed significant enrichment of disease-linked clones.

In the case of this clonotype: The antigen remains undetermined. A clone one base away is much larger, so this may be a read error.

Germline V gene lookup returns CDR1 SGHRS and CDR2 YFSETQ. This CDR3 is 15 amino acids long. TCRdb re-called the 5' RACE reads through MiXCR, storing one row per CDR3 protein. The sample has roughly 700,000 distinct CDR3 sequences, under 20% seen once. The receptor was derived from a male donor with ankylosing spondylitis. The chain carries TRBV5-1 and TRBJ2-1; tentative D call: TRBD1 (7 bases). Source material: blood, either unsorted or a sorted T cell fraction (not recorded which). DNA of the CDR3: TGCGCCAGCAGCCACGGACAGGAGGGCTACAATGAGCACTTCTTC. It yields the protein CASSHGQEGYNEHFF.